This TCR beta chain was documented in a study of blood T cells in healthy people across ages. Study background: For every two T cells, template switching captured about one barcoded beta molecule. Regarding the study as a whole: The recorded TCR beta diversity per million T cells decreased in a roughly linear manner with age.

V dropped 2 bases and J dropped 7; count of bases not matched to a gene: 11. This CDR3 contains 17 residues. Alongside a J-beta primer mix, a sample-barcoded 5' primer served in a second PCR lasting roughly 6 to 11 cycles. Each CDR3 protein is one row after TCRdb ran MiXCR on the 5' RACE reads. Found here are 800,000 to 950,000 distinct CDR3 sequences, about 27% of them singletons; the top ten hold 10% to 13%. This clonotype was detected many times. What it recognizes is unknown. These sequences were also reported in another study, on T cells of mothers and their children.

V and J are TRBV12-3 or TRBV12-4 and TRBJ2-1, with TRBD2 matching 10 bases. Sequencing was performed on blood. The receptor's source is a woman aged 40 to 50 in good health. This CDR3 reads CASSLPPQRGGWNEQFF. CDR3 sequence (DNA): TGTGCCAGCAGTTTACCCCCCCAGCGGGGGGGCTGGAATGAGCAGTTCTTC.